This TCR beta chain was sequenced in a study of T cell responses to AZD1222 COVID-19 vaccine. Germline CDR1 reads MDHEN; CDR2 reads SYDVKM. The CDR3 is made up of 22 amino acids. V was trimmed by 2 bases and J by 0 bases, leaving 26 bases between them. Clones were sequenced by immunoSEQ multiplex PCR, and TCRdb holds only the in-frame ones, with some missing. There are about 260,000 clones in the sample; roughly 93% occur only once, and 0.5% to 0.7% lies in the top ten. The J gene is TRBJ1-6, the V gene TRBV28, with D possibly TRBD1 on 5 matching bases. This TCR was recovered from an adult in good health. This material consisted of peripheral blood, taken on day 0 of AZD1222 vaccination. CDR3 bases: TGTGCCAGCAGTTTACTTGTGGGGACCTACGGGCTCGGAAGCTCCTATAATTCACCCCTCCACTTT. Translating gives CASSLLVGTYGLGSSYNSPLHF.